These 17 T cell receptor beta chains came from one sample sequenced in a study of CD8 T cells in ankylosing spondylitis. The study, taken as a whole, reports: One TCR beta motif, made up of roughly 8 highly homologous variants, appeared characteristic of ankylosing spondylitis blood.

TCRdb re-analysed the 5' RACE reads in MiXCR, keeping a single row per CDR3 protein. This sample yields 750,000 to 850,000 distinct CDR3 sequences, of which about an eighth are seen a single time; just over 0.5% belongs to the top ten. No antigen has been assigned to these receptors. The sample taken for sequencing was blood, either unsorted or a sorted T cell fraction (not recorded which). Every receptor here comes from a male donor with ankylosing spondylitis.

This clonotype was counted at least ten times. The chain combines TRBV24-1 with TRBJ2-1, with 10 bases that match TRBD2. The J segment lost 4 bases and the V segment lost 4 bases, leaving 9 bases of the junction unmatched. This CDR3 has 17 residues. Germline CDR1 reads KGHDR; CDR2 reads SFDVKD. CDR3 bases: TGTGCCACCAGTGACTTAGACCGGACTAGCGGTTACAATGAGCAGTTCTTC. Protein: CATSDLDRTSGYNEQFF.

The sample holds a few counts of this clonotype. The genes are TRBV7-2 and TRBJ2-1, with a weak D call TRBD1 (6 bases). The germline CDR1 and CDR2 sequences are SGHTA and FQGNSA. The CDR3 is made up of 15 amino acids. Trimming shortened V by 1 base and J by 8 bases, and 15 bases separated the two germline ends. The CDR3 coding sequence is TGTGCCAGCAGCTTAGGAGGGGGAGCCTTCGATGAGCAGTTCTTC. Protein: CASSLGGGAFDEQFF.

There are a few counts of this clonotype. CDR3 nucleotides: TGCGCCAGCAGCCAGGCACTAGGGACTAGCGATCTCCTCTACGAGCAGTACTTC. Protein sequence: CASSQALGTSDLLYEQYF. The gene calls are TRBV4-3 and TRBJ2-7; 10 positions agree with TRBD2. CDR1 is LGHNA and CDR2 is YSLEER in the germline V gene. J lost 3 bases, V lost 3 bases, and 14 bases had no gene match. The CDR3 is 18 residues long.

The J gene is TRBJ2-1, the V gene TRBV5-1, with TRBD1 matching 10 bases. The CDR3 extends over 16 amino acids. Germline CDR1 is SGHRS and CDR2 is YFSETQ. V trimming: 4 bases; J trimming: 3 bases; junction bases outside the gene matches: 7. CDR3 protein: CASSATGTGVYNEQFF. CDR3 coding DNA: TGCGCCAGCAGCGCTACCGGGACAGGGGTCTACAATGAGCAGTTCTTC.

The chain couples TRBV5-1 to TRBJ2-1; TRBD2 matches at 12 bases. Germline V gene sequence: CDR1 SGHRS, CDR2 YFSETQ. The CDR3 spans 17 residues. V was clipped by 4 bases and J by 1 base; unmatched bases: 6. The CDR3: CASSIRLAGVSYNEQFF. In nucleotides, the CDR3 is TGCGCCAGCAGCATACGACTAGCGGGAGTGTCCTACAATGAGCAGTTCTTC.

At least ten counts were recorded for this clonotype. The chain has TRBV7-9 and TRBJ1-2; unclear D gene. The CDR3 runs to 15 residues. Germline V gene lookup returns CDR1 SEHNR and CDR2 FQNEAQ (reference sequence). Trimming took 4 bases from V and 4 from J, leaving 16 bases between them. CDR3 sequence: CASSSSATLGYGYTF. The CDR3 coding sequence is TGTGCCAGCAGCTCATCAGCGACGTTGGGCTATGGCTACACCTTC.

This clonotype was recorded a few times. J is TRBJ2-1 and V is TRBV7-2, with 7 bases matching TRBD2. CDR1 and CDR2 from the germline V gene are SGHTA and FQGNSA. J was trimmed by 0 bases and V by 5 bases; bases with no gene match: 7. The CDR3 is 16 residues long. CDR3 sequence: CASSRVTGGSYNEQFF. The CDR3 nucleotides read TGTGCCAGCAGCCGCGTGACGGGGGGCTCCTACAATGAGCAGTTCTTC.

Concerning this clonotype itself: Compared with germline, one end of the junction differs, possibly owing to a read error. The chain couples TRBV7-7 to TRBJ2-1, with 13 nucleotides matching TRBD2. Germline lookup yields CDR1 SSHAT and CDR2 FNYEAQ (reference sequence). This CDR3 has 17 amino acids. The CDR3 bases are TGTGCTAGCAGCTCACTAGCGGGAGGGGGTGTTTACAATGAGCAGTTCTTC. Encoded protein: CASSSLAGGGVYNEQFF.

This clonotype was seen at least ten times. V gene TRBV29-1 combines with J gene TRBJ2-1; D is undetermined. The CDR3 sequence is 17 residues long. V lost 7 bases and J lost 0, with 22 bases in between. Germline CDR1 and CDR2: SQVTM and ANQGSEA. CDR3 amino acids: CSALSWRIRSSYNEQFF. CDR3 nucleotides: TGCAGCGCCCTTAGTTGGCGGATCCGAAGCTCCTACAATGAGCAGTTCTTC.

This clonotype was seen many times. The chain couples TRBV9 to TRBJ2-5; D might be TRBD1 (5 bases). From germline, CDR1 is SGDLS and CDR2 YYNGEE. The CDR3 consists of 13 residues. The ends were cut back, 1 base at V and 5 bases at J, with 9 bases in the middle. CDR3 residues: CASSVQGHETQYF. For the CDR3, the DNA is TGTGCCAGCAGCGTACAGGGCCACGAGACCCAGTACTTC.

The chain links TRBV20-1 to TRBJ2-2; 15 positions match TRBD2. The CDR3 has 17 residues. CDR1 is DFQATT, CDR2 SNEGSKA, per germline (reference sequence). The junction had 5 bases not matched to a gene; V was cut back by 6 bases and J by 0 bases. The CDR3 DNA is TGCAGTGCCACCGGGACTAGCGGGGGGCCGAACACCGGGGAGCTGTTTTTT. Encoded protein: CSATGTSGGPNTGELFF.

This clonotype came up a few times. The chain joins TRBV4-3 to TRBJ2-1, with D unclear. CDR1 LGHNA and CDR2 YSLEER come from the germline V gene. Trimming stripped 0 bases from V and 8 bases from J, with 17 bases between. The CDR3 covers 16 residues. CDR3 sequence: CASSQDLQAAPHEQFF. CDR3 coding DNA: TGCGCCAGCAGCCAAGATCTGCAGGCCGCCCCCCATGAGCAGTTCTTC.

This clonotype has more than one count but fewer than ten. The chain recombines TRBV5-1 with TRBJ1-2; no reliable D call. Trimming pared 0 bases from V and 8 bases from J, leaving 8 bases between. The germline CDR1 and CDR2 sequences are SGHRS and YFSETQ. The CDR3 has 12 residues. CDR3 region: CASSLEYRGYTF. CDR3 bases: TGCGCCAGCAGCTTGGAGTACAGAGGCTACACCTTC.

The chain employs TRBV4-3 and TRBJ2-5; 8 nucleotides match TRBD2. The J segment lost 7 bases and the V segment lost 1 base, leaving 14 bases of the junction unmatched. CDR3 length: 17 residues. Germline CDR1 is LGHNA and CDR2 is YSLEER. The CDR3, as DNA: TGCGCCAGCAGCCAAGCCCAGCGGGGGCGGGAGACTGGGACCCAGTACTTC. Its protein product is CASSQAQRGRETGTQYF.

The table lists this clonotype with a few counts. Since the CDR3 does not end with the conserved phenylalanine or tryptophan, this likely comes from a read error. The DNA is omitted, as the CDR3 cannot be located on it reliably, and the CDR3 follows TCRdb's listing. The CDR3 here is CASSLAEGLWAIY. This chain links TRBV5-6 with TRBJ2-2; the table calls TRBD2, which could not be checked here. The CDR3 length equals 13 residues, ends included. Germline values: CDR1 SGHDT, CDR2 YYEEEE.

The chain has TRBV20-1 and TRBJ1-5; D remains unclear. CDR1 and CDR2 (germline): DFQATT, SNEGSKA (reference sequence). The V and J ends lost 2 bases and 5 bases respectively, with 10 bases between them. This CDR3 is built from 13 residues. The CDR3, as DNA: TGCAGTGCTAGACGGTGGTACGATCAGCCCCAGCATTTT. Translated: CSARRWYDQPQHF.

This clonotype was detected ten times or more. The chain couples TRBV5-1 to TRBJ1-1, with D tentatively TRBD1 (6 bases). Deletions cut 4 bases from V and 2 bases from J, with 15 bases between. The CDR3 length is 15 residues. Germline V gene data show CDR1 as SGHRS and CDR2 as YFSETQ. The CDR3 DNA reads TGCGCCAGCAGCCCAGTGGGACATCTTAACACTGAAGCTTTCTTT. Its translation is CASSPVGHLNTEAFF.